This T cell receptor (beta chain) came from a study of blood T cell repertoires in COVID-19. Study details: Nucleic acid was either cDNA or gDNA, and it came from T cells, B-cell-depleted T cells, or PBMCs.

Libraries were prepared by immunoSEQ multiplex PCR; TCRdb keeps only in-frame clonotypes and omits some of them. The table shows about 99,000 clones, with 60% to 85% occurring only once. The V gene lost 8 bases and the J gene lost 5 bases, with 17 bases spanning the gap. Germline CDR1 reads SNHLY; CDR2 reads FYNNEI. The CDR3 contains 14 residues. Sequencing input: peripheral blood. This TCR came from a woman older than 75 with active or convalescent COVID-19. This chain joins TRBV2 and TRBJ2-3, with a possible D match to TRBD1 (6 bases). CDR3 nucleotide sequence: TGTGCCAGCCATAAACAGGGTCTGGGAGATACGCAGTATTTT. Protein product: CASHKQGLGDTQYF. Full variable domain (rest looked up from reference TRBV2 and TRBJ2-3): EPEVTQTPSHQVTQMGQEVILRCVPISNHLYFYWYRQILGQKVEFLVSFYNNEISEKSEIFDDQFSVERPDGSNFTLKIRSTKLEDSAMYFCASHKQGLGDTQYFGPGTRLTVL.